These 11 T cell receptor beta chains were sequenced from one sample in a study of human T cells and chemical hapten exposure. This sample's time point: patch test 1, 2 weeks after DPC sensitization. Treatment given: therapeutic diphenylcyclopropenone sensitization with weekly scalp DPC. TCRdb ran MiXCR on the RACE reads and lists one entry per CDR3 protein. The sample lists about 99,000 distinct CDR3 sequences, roughly 12% occurring once. The input for sequencing was whole blood, taken in connection with sensitization to the hapten diphenylcyclopropenone (DPC). The receptors shown here come from a woman aged 40 to 50 with alopecia areata. Some clones in this sample may be carry-over from other donors' samples.

The chain employs TRBV12-3 or TRBV12-4 and TRBJ1-1; D remains ambiguous. V was pared by 3 bases and J by 11 bases, with 19 bases between. The CDR3 length is 14 residues. The CDR3 here is CASSLGHQGTGAFF. The CDR3 DNA follows: TGTGCCAGCAGTTTGGGCCACCAAGGCACCGGCGCTTTCTTT.

This clonotype was seen only a few times. This chain uses TRBV20-1 with TRBJ2-2, with 13 bases lining up with TRBD2. Germline CDR1 reads DFQATT; CDR2 reads SNEGSKA (reference sequence). With 3 bases clipped from V and 4 bases from J, the junction kept 5 bases outside the gene matches. The CDR3 contains 16 residues. The CDR3 nucleotides are TGCAGTGCTAGCCCTTGGACTAGCGGGAGCACCGGGGAGCTGTTTTTT. It yields the protein CSASPWTSGSTGELFF.

This clonotype was seen a few times. The chain joins TRBV7-2 to TRBJ2-2, with D possibly being TRBD2 (5 bases). The CDR3 has 15 residues. V was clipped by 5 bases and J by 7 bases, with 17 bases between them. Germline V gene lookup returns CDR1 SGHTA and CDR2 FQGNSA. CDR3 sequence: CASSVRELVVGELFF. CDR3 bases: TGTGCCAGCAGCGTCCGTGAACTAGTGGTCGGGGAGCTGTTTTTT.

Only a few counts were recorded for this clonotype. The chain uses TRBV15 and TRBJ1-3; a weak D match, TRBD1 (5 bases). V gave up 0 bases and J gave up 0 bases, with 9 bases separating them. CDR1 LNHNV and CDR2 YYDKDF come from the germline V gene (reference sequence). This CDR3 contains 16 residues. The CDR3 DNA reads TGTGCCACCAGCAGAGATCCAGGGATCTCTGGAAACACCATATATTTT. Translating gives CATSRDPGISGNTIYF.

The chain combines TRBV20-1 with TRBJ2-7; TRBD2 agrees at 13 bases. Germline CDR1 is DFQATT and CDR2 is SNEGSKA (reference sequence). The CDR3 contains 15 residues. J was trimmed by 6 bases and V by 6 bases; bases with no gene match: 11. The CDR3 DNA reads as TGCAGTGCAAGGACTAGCGGGAGCAGGTCTAGCGAGCAGTACTTC. This gives the protein CSARTSGSRSSEQYF.

In its sample, this clonotype was seen a few times. J is TRBJ1-1 and V is TRBV3-1; no clear D. The CDR3 has 14 amino acids. Germline CDR1 is LGHDT and CDR2 is YNNKEL (reference sequence). V gave up 2 bases and J gave up 2 bases, with 9 bases separating them. In nucleotides, the CDR3 is TGTGCCAGCAGCCAAATTGGGGAAAACACTGAAGCTTTCTTT. The encoded protein is CASSQIGENTEAFF. Using reference TRBV3-1 and TRBJ1-1 for the parts outside the CDR3, the full variable domain is DTAVSQTPKYLVTQMGNDKSIKCEQNLGHDTMYWYKQDSKKFLKIMFSYNNKELIINETVPNRFSPKSPDKAHLNLHINSLELGDSAVYFCASSQIGENTEAFFGQGTRLTVV.

The chain couples TRBV10-3 to TRBJ2-1, with D possibly TRBD2 on 6 matching bases. CDR3 length equals 14 residues. Germline-derived CDR1 and CDR2 are ENHRY and SYGVKD. V dropped 2 bases and J dropped 6 bases, with 11 bases sitting between them. In DNA, the CDR3 is TGTGCCATCAGTGAGCTGGGACTCTCCAATGAGCAGTTCTTC. Translated, it gives CAISELGLSNEQFF.

The chain has TRBV18 and TRBJ1-5; D remains ambiguous. The CDR3 has 15 amino acids. The germline V gene encodes CDR1 KGHSH and CDR2 LQKENI. Trimming took 0 bases from V and 2 from J, leaving 8 bases between them. CDR3 coding DNA: TGTGCCAGCTCACCACCGGGGTCGGGCAATCAGCCCCAGCATTTT. Its translation is CASSPPGSGNQPQHF.

This clonotype was picked up a small number of times. The rearrangement links TRBV28 to TRBJ2-5; D is perhaps TRBD1 or TRBD2 (5 bases each). The V end was cut by 7 bases, the J end by 5 bases, with 23 bases between. The CDR3 consists of 16 residues. Germline lookup yields CDR1 MDHEN and CDR2 SYDVKM. The CDR3 region has the DNA TGTGCCAGCACTCCACCGGGGACCCCCTTGGGGGAGACCCAGTACTTC. The encoded protein is CASTPPGTPLGETQYF.

CDR3 sequence (DNA): TGTGCCAGCAGCGTAGACCAGATGAGGGTTGAGCAGTTCTTC. Residues: CASSVDQMRVEQFF. This chain uses TRBV9 with TRBJ2-1, with D possibly matching TRBD2 (5 bases). Trimming took off 0 bases at V and 9 bases at J, with 13 bases between the two ends. CDR1 and CDR2 from the germline V gene are SGDLS and YYNGEE. The CDR3 is 14 amino acids.

This clonotype was recorded only once. A much larger clone lies one base from this, so it may be a read error. It is likely a read error, because the conserved phenylalanine at the end of the CDR3 is missing. The chain combines TRBV3-1 with TRBJ2-2, with TRBD2 matching over 9 bases. CDR3 length: 15 residues. Germline lookup yields CDR1 LGHDT and CDR2 YNNKEL (reference sequence). V gave up 5 bases and J gave up 4 bases; unmatched junction bases: 5. The CDR3 DNA reads TGTGCCAGCAGCACCGGGACTAGCATCACCGGGGAGCTGTTTTCT. Its protein is CASSTGTSITGELFS.